Each of the 28 T cell receptor beta chains below was sequenced from the same sample in a study of beta chain features in type 1 diabetes. Expressed TCRB transcripts were sequenced because the entire RNA isolate underwent reverse transcription. Profiling relied on immunoSEQ multiplex PCR, and the TCRdb table lists in-frame clones only, not all of them. The sample has hundreds of thousands of clones, around 14% seen once. Material: naive CD4+ T cells from blood. These receptors all come from a man in his thirties or forties in good health.

This clone was seen repeatedly, ten times or more. V gene TRBV7-9 combines with J gene TRBJ2-1; D unresolved. This CDR3 comprises 13 residues. V was pared by 2 bases and J by 8 bases, with 10 bases between. Per germline, CDR1 SEHNR and CDR2 FQNEAQ (reference sequence). CDR3 nucleotides: TGTGCCAGCAGCTTAATTAAGTCGGATGAGCAGTTCTTC. Its translation: CASSLIKSDEQFF.

The CDR3 region has the DNA TGTGCCAGCAGCTTACATGGGACATGGGATACGCAGTATTTT. It specifies CASSLHGTWDTQYF. The chain employs TRBV7-2 and TRBJ2-3; possibly TRBD1 for D (6 bases). Deletions cut 2 bases from V and 6 bases from J, with 12 bases between. CDR1 SGHTA and CDR2 FQGNSA come from the germline V gene. This CDR3 has 14 amino acids.

The rearrangement links TRBV5-1 to TRBJ2-1; D remains unclear. Trimming took 1 base from V and 7 from J, leaving 6 bases between them. The CDR3 length is 12 residues. Germline CDR1 SGHRS, CDR2 YFSETQ. The CDR3 spells CASSLRVNEQFF. The CDR3 coding sequence is TGCGCCAGCAGCTTGAGGGTTAATGAGCAGTTCTTC.

There are a few counts of this clone. This chain joins TRBV5-4 and TRBJ2-7; possibly TRBD1 for D (5 bases). This CDR3 is built from 13 residues. The ends were cut back, 4 bases at V and 4 bases at J, with 12 bases in the middle. Germline-derived CDR1 and CDR2 are SGHNT and YYREEE (reference sequence). This chain's CDR3 is CASSKDQGYEQYV. The CDR3 DNA sequence: TGTGCCAGCAGCAAGGACCAGGGTTACGAGCAGTACGTC.

This clone was counted ten times or more. This chain joins TRBV15 and TRBJ2-3, with D unresolved. The V gene lost 5 bases and the J gene lost 2 bases, with 5 bases spanning the gap. The CDR3 loop spans 12 amino acids. Germline V gives CDR1 LNHNV, CDR2 YYDKDF (reference sequence). CDR3 residues: CATSGYTDTQYF. CDR3 DNA sequence: TGTGCCACCAGCGGCTACACAGATACGCAGTATTTT. The full variable domain, rest sourced from reference TRBV15 and TRBJ2-3, is DAMVIQNPRYQVTQFGKPVTLSCSQTLNHNVMYWYQQKSSQAPKLLFHYYDKDFNNEADTPDNFQSRRPNTSFCFLDIRSPGLGDTAMYLCATSGYTDTQYFGPGTRLTVL.

J is TRBJ2-5 and V is TRBV7-2; D unresolved. Germline V CDR1 and CDR2: SGHTA, FQGNSA. The CDR3 is 12 amino acids. V gave up 6 bases and J gave up 5 bases, with 10 bases separating them. CDR3 coding DNA: TGTGCCAGCAGTTTAAACTGGGAGACCCAGTACTTC. As protein: CASSLNWETQYF.

This clone has only a few counts. The chain recombines TRBV7-2 with TRBJ2-1; tentatively, D is TRBD1 (5 bases). V dropped 5 bases and J dropped 3 bases, with 11 bases sitting between them. The germline V gene has CDR1 SGHTA and CDR2 FQGNSA. This CDR3 is built from 14 residues. CDR3 amino acids: CASSGRTSYNEQFF. DNA for the CDR3: TGTGCCAGCAGCGGGCGGACAAGCTACAATGAGCAGTTCTTC. Combining the CDR3 with reference TRBV7-2 and TRBJ2-1 gives the whole variable domain GAGVSQSPSNKVTEKGKDVELRCDPISGHTALYWYRQSLGQGLEFLIYFQGNSAPDKSGLPSDRFSAERTGGSVSTLTIQRTQQEDSAVYLCASSGRTSYNEQFFGPGTRLTVL.

The chain carries TRBV11-3 and TRBJ2-5; 7 nucleotides agree with TRBD2. V was pared by 8 bases and J by 2 bases, with 8 bases of the junction left unmatched. The CDR3 spans 14 residues. The germline gives CDR1 SGHNT, CDR2 YENEEA. CDR3 residues: CASVASGNQETQYF. The CDR3 DNA sequence: TGTGCCAGCGTAGCTAGCGGCAATCAAGAGACCCAGTACTTC.

A few counts support this clone. The V call is TRBV2, the J call TRBJ2-3; TRBD2 agrees at 11 bases. J was trimmed by 2 bases and V by 7 bases; bases with no gene match: 8. The CDR3 is 16 amino acids. The germline CDR1 and CDR2 sequences are SNHLY and FYNNEI. CDR3 sequence: CASKLGLAANTDTQYF. In DNA, the CDR3 is TGTGCCAGCAAGCTGGGACTAGCGGCCAACACAGATACGCAGTATTTT.

The rearrangement links TRBV4-2 to TRBJ2-7; no definite D call. V was cut by 4 bases and J by 5 bases, with 9 bases left in between. Germline CDR1 and CDR2: LGHNA and YNFKEQ. CDR3 size: 12 residues. DNA for the CDR3: TGTGCCAGCAGCCCTCACAGTGACGAGCAGTACGTC. Translating it yields CASSPHSDEQYV.

This clone came up a few times. V and J are TRBV10-3 and TRBJ2-2; D gene unclear. The CDR3 sequence is 11 residues long. Trimming removed 7 bases from V and 0 bases from J, with 0 bases in between. Germline V gene lookup returns CDR1 ENHRY and CDR2 SYGVKD. The CDR3 DNA follows: TGTGCCATCACGAACACCGGGGAGCTGTTTTTT. As protein: CAITNTGELFF.

The chain links TRBV4-3 to TRBJ1-2, with D tentatively TRBD1 (6 bases). This CDR3 has 15 residues. CDR1 LGHNA and CDR2 YSLEER come from the germline V gene. V lost 2 bases to trimming and J lost 3 bases, with 13 bases between them. The CDR3 bases are TGCGCCAGCAGCCAACTCCAGGGGTCGGACTATGGCTACACCTTC. The encoded protein is CASSQLQGSDYGYTF.

In this sample, this clone turned up a few times. Additional DNA sequences in this sample encode the identical CDR3. V is TRBV7-2 and J is TRBJ2-3, with TRBD2 matching 7 bases. CDR1 and CDR2 from the germline V gene are SGHTA and FQGNSA. CDR3 length: 15 amino acids. Trimming took 3 bases from V and 0 from J; bases not matched to a gene: 3. CDR3 coding DNA: TGTGCCAGCAGCTTGTTAGCGGGTAGCACAGATACGCAGTATTTT. As protein: CASSLLAGSTDTQYF.

In this sample, this clone turned up a few times. Other DNA sequences of this sample code for an identical CDR3. The chain is built from TRBV30 and TRBJ1-2, with D tentatively TRBD1 (5 bases). Germline CDR1 GTSNPN, CDR2 SVGIG (reference sequence). This CDR3 is built from 12 residues. V lost 3 bases, J lost 8 bases, and 13 bases lay in between. The CDR3 DNA reads as TGTGCCTGGAGCCCCGGGCAGGGAGGCTACACCTTC. Protein sequence: CAWSPGQGGYTF.

The chain joins TRBV25-1 to TRBJ2-7; unclear D gene. Trimming took off 8 bases at V and 0 bases at J, with 14 bases between the two ends. CDR1 and CDR2 (germline): MGHDK, SYGVNS. This CDR3 contains 14 residues. The CDR3 protein is CASPARSSSYEQYV. CDR3 nucleotides: TGTGCCAGCCCGGCCCGCTCAAGCTCCTACGAGCAGTACGTC.

This clone was counted between two and nine times. Other DNA sequences in this specimen translate into the identical CDR3. This sequence joins TRBV18 and TRBJ2-5; no definite D call. The V end lost 3 bases, the J end lost 5 bases, and 10 bases lay between the germline ends. The germline V gene has CDR1 KGHSH and CDR2 LQKENI. The CDR3 contains 13 residues. This chain's CDR3 is CASSPSLGETQYF. The CDR3 DNA is TGTGCCAGCTCACCCTCTCTTGGCGAGACCCAGTACTTC.

This clone was observed a few times. This chain uses TRBV6-5 with TRBJ2-5; D is unresolved. Trimming removed 6 bases from V and 1 base from J, with 6 bases in between. The germline V gene has CDR1 MNHEY and CDR2 SVGAGI. This CDR3 has 12 residues. The CDR3 loop is CASRRSQETQYF. The DNA of the CDR3 is TGTGCCAGCAGAAGGAGCCAAGAGACCCAGTACTTC.

The chain is built from TRBV6-7 and TRBJ1-6; no definite D call. TRBV6-7 is given ORF status, its function remaining uncertain. The CDR3 length is 17 residues. V lost 9 bases and J lost 7, with 25 bases in between. CDR3 in DNA: TGTGCCAGATCTACCTACCGGGTGGGCAGGCCCAATTCACCCCTCCACTTT. It yields the protein CARSTYRVGRPNSPLHF.

In this sample, this clone turned up a few times. As DNA, the CDR3 is TGTGCCAGCAGCCCGAGTTTGAGCGGGGAGCTGTTTTTT. It encodes CASSPSLSGELFF. This rearrangement joins TRBV7-9 to TRBJ2-2, with unresolved D. The length of the CDR3 is 13 residues. Trimming removed 5 bases at V and 7 bases at J, with 11 bases between. CDR1 SEHNR and CDR2 FQNEAQ come from the germline V gene (reference sequence).

The chain joins TRBV30 to TRBJ1-1; 7 positions agree with TRBD1. CDR1 and CDR2 from the germline V gene are GTSNPN and SVGIG (reference sequence). This CDR3 is 15 amino acids long. V dropped 1 base and J dropped 2; count of bases not matched to a gene: 7. The CDR3 DNA is TGTGCCTGGAGTGGGCGACAGGGTCTAAACACTGAAGCTTTCTTT. It specifies CAWSGRQGLNTEAFF.

This CDR3 is CASSPPMAGGTDTQYF. As DNA, the CDR3 is TGTGCCAGCTCACCACCGATGGCGGGGGGCACAGATACGCAGTATTTT. This sequence joins TRBV18 and TRBJ2-3; 7 bases are a match to TRBD2. CDR1 and CDR2 (germline): KGHSH, LQKENI. V was pared by 0 bases and J by 1 base, with 4 bases of the junction left unmatched. CDR3 length equals 16 residues.

This clone was seen repeatedly, ten times or more. In DNA form, the CDR3 reads TGTGCCATCAGTCTAGTCGATGAGCAGTTCTTC. Its protein product is CAISLVDEQFF. The chain uses TRBV10-3 and TRBJ2-1; D is undetermined. The CDR3 runs to 11 residues. Germline CDR1 and CDR2: ENHRY and SYGVKD. V was shortened by 5 bases and J by 8 bases, with 7 bases between the two germline ends.

The chain links TRBV30 to TRBJ2-3, with D perhaps TRBD2 (5 bases). The ends were cut back, 2 bases at V and 4 bases at J, with 7 bases in the middle. In germline, CDR1 is GTSNPN, CDR2 SVGIG (reference sequence). This CDR3 spans 12 amino acids. The CDR3 sequence is CAWSQRPDTQYF. The DNA for the CDR3 is TGTGCCTGGAGTCAGCGGCCAGATACGCAGTATTTT. The variable domain in full, completed from reference TRBV30 and TRBJ2-3, reads SQTIHQWPATLVQPVGSPLSLECTVEGTSNPNLYWYRQAAGRGLQLLFYSVGIGQISSEVPQNLSASRPQDRQFILSSKKLLLSDSGFYLCAWSQRPDTQYFGPGTRLTVL.

The V gene is TRBV2, the J gene TRBJ2-3; D is ambiguous. The CDR3 covers 15 residues. Deletions cut 8 bases from V and 0 bases from J, with 15 bases between. In germline, CDR1 is SNHLY, CDR2 FYNNEI. The CDR3 nucleotides are TGTGCCAGCCGGTTCTCCGGGTATAGCACAGATACGCAGTATTTT. It translates to CASRFSGYSTDTQYF.

CDR3 nucleotides: TGTGCCAGCAGCGCGACAGAAGGCTACGAGCAGTACTTC. This codes for CASSATEGYEQYF. The chain employs TRBV7-6 and TRBJ2-7; tentatively, D is TRBD1 (5 bases). There are 13 residues in the CDR3. V was clipped by 5 bases and J by 3 bases, with 11 bases between them. CDR1 and CDR2 (germline): SGHVS, FNYEAQ.

V gene TRBV6-5 combines with J gene TRBJ2-7, with D perhaps given as TRBD1 or TRBD2 (5 bases each). In germline, CDR1 is MNHEY, CDR2 SVGAGI. With 4 bases removed from V and 7 bases from J, the gap between germline ends came to 14 bases. The CDR3 consists of 13 residues. In DNA, the CDR3 is TGTGCCAGCAGTTCACCGGGGCGCGGGGAGCAGTACGTC. As protein: CASSSPGRGEQYV.

This clone was recorded a few times. The rearrangement joins TRBV29-1 to TRBJ2-1, with no clear D. Per germline, CDR1 SQVTM and CDR2 ANQGSEA. V gave up 7 bases and J gave up 5 bases, with 3 bases separating them. This CDR3 has 9 amino acids. Written as DNA, the CDR3 is TGCAGCGCAGACAATGAGCAGTTCTTC. As protein: CSADNEQFF.

V is TRBV30 and J is TRBJ1-1; D may be TRBD1 (6 bases). Per germline, CDR1 GTSNPN and CDR2 SVGIG (reference sequence). The V end was cut by 2 bases, the J end by 11 bases, with 12 bases between. CDR3 length equals 11 residues. The CDR3 is CAWSTGFVAFF. DNA of the CDR3: TGTGCCTGGAGTACAGGGTTTGTTGCTTTCTTT. The full variable domain, in which reference TRBV30 and TRBJ1-1 provide the parts outside the CDR3, is SQTIHQWPATLVQPVGSPLSLECTVEGTSNPNLYWYRQAAGRGLQLLFYSVGIGQISSEVPQNLSASRPQDRQFILSSKKLLLSDSGFYLCAWSTGFVAFFGQGTRLTVV.